The clone carrying this TCR beta chain was seen a few times. The germline V gene has CDR1 SGHRS and CDR2 YFSETQ. This CDR3 spans 13 amino acids. The ends lost 1 base at V and 8 bases at J; junction bases unmatched: 3. The record originates from a study of cytotoxic CD8 clonotypes in ibrutinib-treated CLL. Assay: immunoSEQ multiplex PCR; the TCRdb copy retains only in-frame clones and omits some. The sample records about 300,000 clones, around 76% being singletons. The specimen comprised PBMCs, sampled at disease progression, from a patient treated with ibrutinib. The origin of this receptor is a human donor with chronic lymphocytic leukemia. The chain uses TRBV5-1 and TRBJ2-1; TRBD2 matches at 7 bases. In DNA form, the CDR3 reads TGCGCCAGCAGCTTGCGTCTAGCGGATGAGCAGTTCTTC. Amino acids: CASSLRLADEQFF. Looking up the rest from reference TRBV5-1 and TRBJ2-1 gives the full variable domain: KAGVTQTPRYLIKTRGQQVTLSCSPISGHRSVSWYQQTPGQGLQFLFEYFSETQRNKGNFPGRFSGRQFSNSRSEMNVSTLELGDSALYLCASSLRLADEQFFGPGTRLTVL.